The sequence of this TCR beta chain was determined in a study of control samples from healthy donors and cancer patients. TCRdb keeps only in-frame clones here, not all; method: immunoSEQ multiplex PCR. The data contain approximately 94,000 clones, 86% of them singletons. V lost 2 bases and J lost 4; bases outside the gene matches: 7. The CDR3 extends over 15 amino acids. Germline CDR1 is SGHNT and CDR2 is YENEEA. Sequenced material: blood. This TCR came from a woman aged 45-65 years in good health. The chain carries TRBV11-3 and TRBJ1-2; 7 bases line up with TRBD1. CDR3 loop: CASSLKRGPVYGYTF. For the CDR3, the DNA is TGTGCCAGCAGCTTAAAAAGGGGGCCCGTCTATGGCTACACCTTC.